A single T cell receptor (beta chain) is shown here with its context. These data are taken from a study of T cell repertoires in cytomegalovirus infection. MiXCR, applied by TCRdb to the reads, yields one record per CDR3 protein. The sample includes 250,000 or so distinct CDR3 sequences, around 8.7% of them seen just once. V was cut by 3 bases and J by 2 bases, with 19 bases left in between. CDR1 is DFQATT, CDR2 SNEGSKA, per germline (reference sequence). CDR3 size: 16 residues. The TCR sequence derives from a human donor in good health (CMV status not recorded). Some clones in this sample may be carry-over from other donors' samples. The chain joins TRBV20-1 to TRBJ2-5, with D maybe TRBD2 (6 bases). The sequenced sample was PBMCs. The CDR3 coding sequence is TGCAGTGCTAGTAAGCAGGGAGGCTTTCGGCAAGAGACCCAGTACTTC. This codes for CSASKQGGFRQETQYF.